What follows describes a single TCR beta chain. Its target is unknown. These data originate in a study of blood T cells in healthy people across ages. Germline values: CDR1 LGHDT, CDR2 YNNKEL (reference sequence). CDR3 length equals 15 residues. V shed 1 base and J shed 4 bases, with 13 bases lying between them. For the second PCR, which ran for about 6 to 12 cycles, a sample-barcoded 5' primer and a J-beta primer mix were used. Using its own MiXCR run on the 5' RACE reads, TCRdb lists one record per CDR3 protein. The repertoire has under 2 million distinct CDR3 sequences, roughly 30% of them found once; the top ten carry about 11%. The study's findings and limits: Diversity estimated from one million T cells was considered an underestimate. Older individuals had lower TCR beta diversity per million T cells (the decline was roughly linear).

The sequence derives from a woman younger than 45 in good health. The specimen sequenced was blood. This chain joins TRBV3-1 and TRBJ1-2; D may be TRBD1 (6 bases). DNA of the CDR3: TGTGCCAGCAGCCAAGCGCGGGGGCGCGGCTATGGCTACACCTTC. It translates to CASSQARGRGYGYTF.